The sequence of this TCR beta chain was determined in a study of beta chain features in type 1 diabetes. The study's findings and limits: Sampled from patients, naive, central memory and Treg TCRB repertoires appeared more similar than those sampled from healthy donors. Shorter TCRB CDR3s, moderately but significantly so, were found in Type 1 diabetes patients in all four CD4+ subsets.

This clone showed up just a few times. Its cognate antigen is unknown. The sample has other DNA sequences that encode this CDR3 too. As every portion of the isolated RNA was reverse transcribed, the sequencing read expressed TCRB transcripts. Some clones are missing from TCRdb's copy, which holds only in-frame ones; the method was immunoSEQ multiplex PCR. The sample has hundreds of thousands of clones; under 15% are singletons. The V gene's germline CDR1 is GTSNPN and CDR2 SVGIG (reference sequence). The V gene lost 0 bases and the J gene lost 2 bases, with 7 bases spanning the gap. The CDR3 covers 13 residues. Each sorted fraction was over 95% pure.

The sequence was collected from a man between 18 and 29 years old with type 1 diabetes. The gene calls are TRBV30 and TRBJ1-1; no definite D call. Sequencing was performed on naive CD4+ T cells from blood. The CDR3 loop reads CAWSVVRNTEAFF. The CDR3 DNA sequence: TGTGCCTGGAGTGTGGTGAGAAACACTGAAGCTTTCTTT.